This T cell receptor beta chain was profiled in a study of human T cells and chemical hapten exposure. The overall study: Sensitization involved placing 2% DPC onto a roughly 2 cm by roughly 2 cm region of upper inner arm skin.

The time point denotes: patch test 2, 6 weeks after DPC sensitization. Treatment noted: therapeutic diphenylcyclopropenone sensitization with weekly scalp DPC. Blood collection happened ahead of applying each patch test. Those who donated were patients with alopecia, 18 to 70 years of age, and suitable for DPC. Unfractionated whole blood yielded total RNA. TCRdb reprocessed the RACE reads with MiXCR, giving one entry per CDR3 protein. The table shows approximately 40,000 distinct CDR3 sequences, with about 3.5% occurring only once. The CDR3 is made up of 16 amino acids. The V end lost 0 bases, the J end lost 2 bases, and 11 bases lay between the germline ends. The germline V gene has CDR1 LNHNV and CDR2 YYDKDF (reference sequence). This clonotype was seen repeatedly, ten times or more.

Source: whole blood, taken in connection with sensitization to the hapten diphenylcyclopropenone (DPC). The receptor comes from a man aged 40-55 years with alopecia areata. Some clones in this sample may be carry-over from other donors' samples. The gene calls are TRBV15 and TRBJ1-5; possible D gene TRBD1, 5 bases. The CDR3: CATSRDRGTGNQPQHF. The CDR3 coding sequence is TGTGCCACCAGCAGAGATAGGGGTACGGGCAATCAGCCCCAGCATTTT. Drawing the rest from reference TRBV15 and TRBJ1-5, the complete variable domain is DAMVIQNPRYQVTQFGKPVTLSCSQTLNHNVMYWYQQKSSQAPKLLFHYYDKDFNNEADTPDNFQSRRPNTSFCFLDIRSPGLGDTAMYLCATSRDRGTGNQPQHFGDGTRLSIL.